Below, one TCR beta chain is given with its context. Its antigen remains unknown. This record belongs to a study of T cells after yellow fever vaccination. For the study at large: Preparation of the low-cell-number fractions used SMART-Seq v4 Ultra Low Input.

Synthesis of TCR cDNA relied on 5'RACE template switching, which attached a universal primer site and UMIs. MiXCR, run by TCRdb on the 5' RACE reads, gives a single entry per CDR3 protein. Of 170,000 or so distinct CDR3 sequences listed, approximately 9.9% were seen once; the top ten hold roughly a third. Study observations and caveats: Subsequent to the booster, the majority of primary-vaccination clones reappeared (roughly 97% CD4, about 90% CD8). Contaminants from the bulk population, in the form of abundant clonotypes, could be found in FACS-sorted repertoires.

The CDR3 spans 15 residues. Per germline, CDR1 LGHDT and CDR2 YNNKEL (reference sequence). Trimming took 4 bases from V and 6 from J, leaving 13 bases between them. The TCR comes from a man younger than 35 who received the YFV17D yellow fever vaccine. V gene TRBV3-1 combines with J gene TRBJ1-6; a weak D match, TRBD1 (6 bases). The source was CD8+ T cells sorted from PBMCs, collected 45 days after the yellow fever booster vaccination. The CDR3 DNA reads as TGTGCCAGCAGCCCGGAGGGGGTTCCTAATTCACCCCTCCACTTT. The encoded protein is CASSPEGVPNSPLHF.